A single sample is the source of the 31 T cell receptor beta chains below, sequenced in a study of T cell changes during pregnancy in multiple sclerosis. Clones were sequenced by immunoSEQ multiplex PCR, and TCRdb holds only the in-frame ones, with some missing. This table has 60,000 to 65,000 clones, about 90% appearing once. The specimen was peripheral blood, collected in the second trimester of pregnancy. These receptors were taken from a female donor in good health, enrolled as a control in a pregnancy study.

V and J are TRBV30 and TRBJ1-2; D is unclear. The CDR3 contains 12 residues. In germline, CDR1 is GTSNPN, CDR2 SVGIG (reference sequence). Trimming cost V 5 bases and J 1 base, with 8 bases left between them. The CDR3 protein is CAWDPGNYGYTF. In DNA, the CDR3 is TGTGCCTGGGATCCGGGTAACTATGGCTACACCTTC.

The chain couples TRBV19 to TRBJ2-7; 9 bases agree with TRBD2. This CDR3 comprises 13 residues. Losses at the gene ends were 5 bases for V and 9 bases for J; bases not matched to a gene: 8. CDR1 is LNHDA and CDR2 is SQIVND in the germline V gene (reference sequence). CDR3 region: CASSLASGEVQYF. In nucleotides, the CDR3 is TGTGCCAGTAGTCTGGCTAGCGGGGAGGTGCAGTACTTC.

The rearrangement links TRBV2 to TRBJ1-5; tentatively, D is TRBD1 (5 bases). V shed 10 bases and J shed 0 bases, with 10 bases lying between them. The CDR3 spans 13 residues. Germline V gene data show CDR1 as SNHLY and CDR2 as FYNNEI. The CDR3 nucleotides read TGTGCCACAGGGAGGTTTAGCAATCAGCCCCAGCATTTT. It codes for CATGRFSNQPQHF.

The J gene is TRBJ2-1, the V gene TRBV7-2; TRBD2 matches 9 bases. This CDR3 region has 16 residues. The germline gives CDR1 SGHTA, CDR2 FQGNSA. V gave up 0 bases and J gave up 5 bases; unmatched junction bases: 5. CDR3 in DNA: TGTGCCAGCAGCTTAGCGGGGCGGGGGGGCAACAATGAGCAGTTCTTC. Amino acid sequence: CASSLAGRGGNNEQFF.

J is TRBJ2-1 and V is TRBV30; the match to TRBD1 covers 7 bases. V was clipped by 4 bases and J by 5 bases; unmatched bases: 8. Germline CDR1 and CDR2: GTSNPN and SVGIG (reference sequence). The CDR3 loop spans 14 amino acids. The CDR3 sequence is CAWNKGAWDNEQFF. The CDR3 DNA is TGTGCCTGGAATAAGGGGGCTTGGGACAATGAGCAGTTCTTC.

The gene calls are TRBV7-2 and TRBJ2-5, with 8 bases lining up with TRBD1. Germline-derived CDR1 and CDR2 are SGHTA and FQGNSA. This CDR3 region has 14 residues. J lost 5 bases, V lost 6 bases, and 8 bases had no gene match. The CDR3 is CASSQGQGEETQYF. The CDR3 region has the DNA TGTGCCAGCAGTCAAGGACAGGGTGAGGAGACCCAGTACTTC.

The V call is TRBV7-2, the J call TRBJ2-4, with a tentative D call TRBD1 (6 bases). Per germline, CDR1 SGHTA and CDR2 FQGNSA. CDR3 length: 13 amino acids. The germline V and J ends were trimmed by 4 bases and 6 bases, with 10 bases remaining between them. Here the CDR3 reads CASSSLGANIQYF. DNA of the CDR3: TGTGCCAGCAGCTCCTTGGGGGCAAACATTCAGTACTTC.

The J gene is TRBJ2-1, the V gene TRBV7-3; D not resolved. CDR3 length: 13 residues. Deletions cut 8 bases from V and 6 bases from J, with 14 bases between. Per the germline V gene, CDR1 is SGHTA and CDR2 is FQGTGA. CDR3 region: CASRTAPGNEQFF. The CDR3 coding sequence is TGTGCCAGCCGAACGGCCCCAGGCAATGAGCAGTTCTTC.

This chain links TRBV27 with TRBJ2-7; 7 nucleotides align to TRBD2. CDR1 and CDR2 (germline): MNHEY, SMNVEV (reference sequence). The junction had 17 bases not matched to a gene; V was cut back by 3 bases and J by 6 bases. The length of the CDR3 is 17 residues. CDR3 amino acids: CASSLESGLPKGREQYF. DNA of the CDR3: TGTGCCAGCAGTTTGGAATCGGGACTACCTAAGGGGCGCGAGCAGTACTTC.

The chain recombines TRBV5-1 with TRBJ2-5; 9 bases map to TRBD2. The V gene end was trimmed by 2 bases and the J gene end by 5 bases; junction bases not matched to a gene: 7. CDR1 is SGHRS and CDR2 is YFSETQ in the germline V gene. The CDR3 covers 15 residues. CDR3 in DNA: TGCGCCAGCAGCTTAGCGGGAGGACGCGAGGAGACCCAGTACTTC. Translating gives CASSLAGGREETQYF.

The chain is built from TRBV5-1 and TRBJ2-5; D is possibly TRBD2 (6 bases). Germline-derived CDR1 and CDR2 are SGHRS and YFSETQ. The CDR3 length is 15 residues. V was pared by 4 bases and J by 5 bases, with 18 bases between. The CDR3 reads CASSTTGLKRETQYF. CDR3 in DNA: TGCGCCAGCAGCACCACGGGACTCAAGAGGGAGACCCAGTACTTC. Supplemented by reference TRBV5-1 and TRBJ2-5, the full variable domain reads KAGVTQTPRYLIKTRGQQVTLSCSPISGHRSVSWYQQTPGQGLQFLFEYFSETQRNKGNFPGRFSGRQFSNSRSEMNVSTLELGDSALYLCASSTTGLKRETQYFGPGTRLLVL.

The gene calls are TRBV7-2 and TRBJ2-1; possibly TRBD2 for D (5 bases). The germline V gene encodes CDR1 SGHTA and CDR2 FQGNSA. The CDR3 has 14 amino acids. V was pared by 5 bases and J by 3 bases, with 11 bases between. CDR3 sequence: CASSPSSVYNEQFF. Here the CDR3 DNA reads TGTGCCAGCAGCCCTAGCTCTGTCTACAATGAGCAGTTCTTC.

This clone was detected only a few times. CDR3 in amino acids: CASSLPGGGYTF. In nucleotides, the CDR3 is TGCGCCAGCAGCTTGCCGGGAGGCGGCTACACCTTC. The V gene is TRBV5-1, the J gene TRBJ1-2, with D unresolved. V was trimmed by 1 base and J by 8 bases, leaving 9 bases between them. Germline CDR1 SGHRS, CDR2 YFSETQ. The CDR3 extends over 12 amino acids.

The chain combines TRBV7-8 with TRBJ2-1; D gene unclear. This CDR3 spans 13 amino acids. V was clipped by 1 base and J by 8 bases, with 9 bases between them. CDR1 is SGHVS and CDR2 is FQNEAQ in the germline V gene. The CDR3 DNA reads TGTGCCAGCAGCTTAGGCGGCATGGATGAGCAGTTCTTC. It specifies CASSLGGMDEQFF.

The genes are TRBV7-2 and TRBJ2-1; perhaps TRBD2 as D (7 bases). CDR3 length: 14 amino acids. V lost 3 bases and J lost 7, with 13 bases in between. Germline V lookup: CDR1 SGHTA, CDR2 FQGNSA. CDR3 coding DNA: TGTGCCAGCAGCTTTTGGGGGGGCTTGAATGAGCAGTTCTTC. Encoded protein: CASSFWGGLNEQFF.

The rearrangement joins TRBV4-1 to TRBJ1-2, with 8 bases matching TRBD1. The germline V gene encodes CDR1 MGHRA and CDR2 YSYEKL. Unmatched junction bases numbered 1, after V lost 4 bases and J lost 0 bases. The CDR3 loop spans 14 amino acids. The CDR3 region has the DNA TGCGCCAGCAGCCGGACAGGGTCTAACTATGGCTACACCTTC. It codes for CASSRTGSNYGYTF.

This sequence joins TRBV7-9 and TRBJ2-5; 8 bases line up with TRBD2. Germline CDR1 SEHNR, CDR2 FQNEAQ (reference sequence). The CDR3 has 16 residues. Unmatched junction bases numbered 10, after V lost 5 bases and J lost 2 bases. CDR3 coding DNA: TGTGCCAGCAGCCGCGGGGGCGGGGGGATTCAAGAGACCCAGTACTTC. Amino acid sequence: CASSRGGGGIQETQYF.

This rearrangement joins TRBV9 to TRBJ1-3; weak D call: TRBD1 (6 bases). This CDR3 region has 15 residues. The V end lost 4 bases, the J end lost 0 bases, and 11 bases lay between the germline ends. Germline CDR1 and CDR2: SGDLS and YYNGEE. The CDR3 DNA sequence: TGTGCCAGCAGCCGAACAGGGATCTCTGGAAACACCATATATTTT. Translated, it gives CASSRTGISGNTIYF.

In regard to this clone: A junction end diverges from the germline sequence, so it may reflect a read error. The chain joins TRBV7-7 to TRBJ1-2, with 8 bases fitting TRBD1. The CDR3 contains 18 residues. From germline, CDR1 is SSHAT and CDR2 FNYEAQ (reference sequence). CDR3 sequence: CASSLDSGQGTIGSGYTF. CDR3 DNA sequence: TGTGCTAGCAGCCTCGACTCCGGACAGGGAACTATCGGATCTGGCTACACCTTC.

The chain carries TRBV7-2 and TRBJ2-7; 11 bases line up with TRBD2. The CDR3 contains 16 residues. Looked up from germline, CDR1 is SGHTA and CDR2 is FQGNSA. V gave up 5 bases and J gave up 7 bases; unmatched junction bases: 13. CDR3 sequence: CASSRTSGSGFWEQYF. CDR3 in DNA: TGTGCCAGCAGCCGAACTAGCGGGAGTGGATTTTGGGAGCAGTACTTC.

This clone has more than one count but fewer than ten. The genes are TRBV2 and TRBJ2-2, with TRBD1 identical over 7 bases. From germline, CDR1 is SNHLY and CDR2 FYNNEI. The CDR3 runs 15 residues. Trimming at V came to 2 bases and at J to 1 base, leaving 1 base not matched to a gene. CDR3 sequence reads: CASSERQGNTGELFF. The CDR3, as DNA: TGTGCCAGCAGTGAAAGACAGGGGAACACCGGGGAGCTGTTTTTT.

The V and J genes are TRBV20-1 and TRBJ1-2; D possibly corresponds to TRBD1 (5 bases). Trimming cost V 6 bases and J 14 bases, with 13 bases left between them. Germline CDR1 reads DFQATT; CDR2 reads SNEGSKA (reference sequence). The CDR3 spans 9 residues. This CDR3 reads CSAVWGLTF. Written as DNA, the CDR3 is TGCAGTGCCGTATGGGGACTTACCTTC.

V is TRBV11-2 and J is TRBJ2-1, with 10 bases matching TRBD2. Trimming cost V 3 bases and J 5 bases; bases outside gene matches: 4. From germline, CDR1 is SGHAT and CDR2 FQNNGV. The CDR3 totals 15 residues. DNA of the CDR3: TGTGCCAGCAGCTTCGAACTAGCGGGGAACAATGAGCAGTTCTTC. This gives the protein CASSFELAGNNEQFF. The full variable domain, its missing parts supplied by reference TRBV11-2 and TRBJ2-1, is EAGVAQSPRYKIIEKRQSVAFWCNPISGHATLYWYQQILGQGPKLLIQFQNNGVVDDSQLPKDRFSAERLKGVDSTLKIQPAKLEDSAVYLCASSFELAGNNEQFFGPGTRLTVL.

The V and J genes are TRBV14 and TRBJ2-5; 7 bases agree with TRBD1. Germline V lookup: CDR1 SGHDN, CDR2 FVKESK. Trimming cost V 0 bases and J 5 bases; bases outside gene matches: 12. The CDR3 has 17 amino acids. CDR3 region: CASSQDTGTAMWETQYF. The CDR3 nucleotides are TGTGCCAGCAGCCAAGATACCGGGACAGCGATGTGGGAGACCCAGTACTTC.

The chain is built from TRBV7-9 and TRBJ2-5, with D possibly matching TRBD1 (6 bases). Trimming pared 3 bases from V and 2 bases from J, leaving 13 bases between. The germline gives CDR1 SEHNR, CDR2 FQNEAQ (reference sequence). The CDR3 covers 15 residues. The CDR3 bases are TGTGCCAGCAGCTTGCTCGGGACACGTCAAGAGACCCAGTACTTC. It specifies CASSLLGTRQETQYF.

The V and J genes are TRBV7-9 and TRBJ2-2; D unresolved. The V and J ends lost 4 bases and 6 bases respectively, with 6 bases between them. Germline V CDR1 and CDR2: SEHNR, FQNEAQ (reference sequence). The CDR3 loop spans 12 amino acids. For the CDR3, the DNA is TGTGCCAGCAGCTCCTTTTCCGGGGAGCTGTTTTTT. It codes for CASSSFSGELFF. The variable domain in full, with the rest retrieved from reference TRBV7-9 and TRBJ2-2, is DTGVSQNPRHKITKRGQNVTFRCDPISEHNRLYWYRQTLGQGPEFLTYFQNEAQLEKSRLLSDRFSAERPKGSFSTLEIQRTEQGDSAMYLCASSSFSGELFFGEGSRLTVL.

This rearrangement joins TRBV18 to TRBJ1-2; possibly TRBD1 for D (5 bases). Trimming shortened V by 3 bases and J by 5 bases, and 10 bases separated the two germline ends. CDR1 is KGHSH and CDR2 is LQKENI in the germline V gene. The CDR3 extends over 13 amino acids. CDR3 loop: CASSPRQNYGYTF. CDR3 coding DNA: TGTGCCAGCTCACCCAGACAGAATTATGGCTACACCTTC.

The count of this clone is one. The V gene is TRBV7-9, the J gene TRBJ2-1, with TRBD2 matching over 9 bases. Germline V gives CDR1 SEHNR, CDR2 FQNEAQ (reference sequence). The CDR3 is 17 amino acids. Germline trimming cut 4 bases from V and 2 bases from J; bases unmatched to any gene: 9. CDR3 DNA sequence: TGTGCCAGCAGCTCGGGGGGAGCGGGGGGACCCTACAATGAGCAGTTCTTC. Amino acid sequence: CASSSGGAGGPYNEQFF.

The chain is built from TRBV19 and TRBJ2-3, with D tentatively TRBD2 (5 bases). The V end was cut by 3 bases, the J end by 0 bases, with 13 bases between. Germline lookup yields CDR1 LNHDA and CDR2 SQIVND (reference sequence). CDR3 length: 16 amino acids. The CDR3 is CASSIWLAASTDTQYF. The CDR3 nucleotides read TGTGCCAGTAGTATCTGGCTAGCAGCAAGCACAGATACGCAGTATTTT.

V gene TRBV7-2 combines with J gene TRBJ1-2; D not certain. V shed 7 bases and J shed 0 bases, with 15 bases lying between them. The CDR3 consists of 15 residues. CDR1 SGHTA and CDR2 FQGNSA come from the germline V gene. The CDR3, as DNA: TGTGCCAGCAACCCATCTCCCAGTCCTAACTATGGCTACACCTTC. This sequence encodes CASNPSPSPNYGYTF.

The chain joins TRBV12-5 to TRBJ1-1; TRBD1 is a possible D gene (5 bases). The V and J ends lost 0 bases and 1 base respectively, with 12 bases between them. Looked up from germline, CDR1 is LGHNT and CDR2 is FRNRAP. The CDR3 consists of 16 residues. The CDR3: CASGLVLGRANTEAFF. DNA for the CDR3: TGTGCTAGTGGTTTGGTACTCGGCAGGGCGAACACTGAAGCTTTCTTT.